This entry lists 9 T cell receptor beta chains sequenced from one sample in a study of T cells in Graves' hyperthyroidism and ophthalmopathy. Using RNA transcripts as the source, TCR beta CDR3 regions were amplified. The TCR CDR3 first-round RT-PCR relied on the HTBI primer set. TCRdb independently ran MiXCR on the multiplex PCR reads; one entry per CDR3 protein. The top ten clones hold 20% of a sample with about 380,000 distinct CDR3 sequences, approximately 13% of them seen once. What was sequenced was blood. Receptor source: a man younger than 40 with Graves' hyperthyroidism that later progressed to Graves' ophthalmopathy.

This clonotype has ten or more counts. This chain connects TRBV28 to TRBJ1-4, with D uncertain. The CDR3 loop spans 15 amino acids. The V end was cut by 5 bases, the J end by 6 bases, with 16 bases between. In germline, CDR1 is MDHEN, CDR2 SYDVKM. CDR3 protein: CASSPLEAAYEKLFF. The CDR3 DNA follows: TGTGCCAGCAGTCCCCTCGAGGCGGCATATGAAAAACTGTTTTTT. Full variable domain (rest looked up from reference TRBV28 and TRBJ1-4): DVKVTQSSRYLVKRTGEKVFLECVQDMDHENMFWYRQDPGLGLRLIYFSYDVKMKEKGDIPEGYSVSREKKERFSLILESASTNQTSMYLCASSPLEAAYEKLFFGSGTQLSVL.

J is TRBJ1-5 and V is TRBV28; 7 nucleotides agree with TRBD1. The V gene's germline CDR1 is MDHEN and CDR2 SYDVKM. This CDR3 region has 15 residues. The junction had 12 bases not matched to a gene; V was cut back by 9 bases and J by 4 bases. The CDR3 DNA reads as TGTGCCAGTAGTATAGAGGGACAGAGGAATCAGCCCCAGCATTTT. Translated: CASSIEGQRNQPQHF.

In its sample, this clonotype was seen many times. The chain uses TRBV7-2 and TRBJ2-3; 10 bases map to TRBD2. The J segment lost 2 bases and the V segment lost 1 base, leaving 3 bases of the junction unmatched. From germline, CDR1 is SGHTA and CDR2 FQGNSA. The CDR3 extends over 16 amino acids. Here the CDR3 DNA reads TGTGCCAGCAGCTTAGTAAGCGGGGGGGTCACAGATACGCAGTATTTT. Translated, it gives CASSLVSGGVTDTQYF.

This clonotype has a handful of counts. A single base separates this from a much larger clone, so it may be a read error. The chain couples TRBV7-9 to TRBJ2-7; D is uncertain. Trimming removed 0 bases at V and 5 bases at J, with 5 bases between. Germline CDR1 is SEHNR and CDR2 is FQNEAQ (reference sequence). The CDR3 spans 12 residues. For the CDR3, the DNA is TGTGCCAGCAGCTTAGCGAGCGACGAGCAGTACTTC. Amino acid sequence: CASSLASDEQYF.

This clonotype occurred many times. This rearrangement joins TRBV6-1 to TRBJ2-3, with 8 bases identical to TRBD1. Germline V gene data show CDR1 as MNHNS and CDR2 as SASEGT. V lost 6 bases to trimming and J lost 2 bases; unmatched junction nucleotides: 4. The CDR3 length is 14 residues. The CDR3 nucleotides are TGTGCCAGCAGGTGGGGACAGGACACAGATACGCAGTATTTT. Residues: CASRWGQDTDTQYF.

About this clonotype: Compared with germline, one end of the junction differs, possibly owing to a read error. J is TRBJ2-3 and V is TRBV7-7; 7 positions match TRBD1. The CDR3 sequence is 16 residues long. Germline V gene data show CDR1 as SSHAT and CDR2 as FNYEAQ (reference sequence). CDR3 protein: CASSLGGWVGTDTQYF. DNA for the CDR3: TGTGCTAGCAGCTTAGGGGGCTGGGTAGGCACAGATACGCAGTATTTT.

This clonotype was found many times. The CDR3 DNA reads as TGTGCCTGGAGGCAAAGGGCAGTCGCTGAAGCTTTCTTT. It is translated as CAWRQRAVAEAFF. The chain joins TRBV30 to TRBJ1-1; D remains ambiguous. CDR3 length: 13 residues. Trimming stripped 3 bases from V and 6 bases from J, with 14 bases between. Germline V gene data show CDR1 as GTSNPN and CDR2 as SVGIG (reference sequence). The complete variable domain, with remaining parts taken from reference TRBV30 and TRBJ1-1, reads SQTIHQWPATLVQPVGSPLSLECTVEGTSNPNLYWYRQAAGRGLQLLFYSVGIGQISSEVPQNLSASRPQDRQFILSSKKLLLSDSGFYLCAWRQRAVAEAFFGQGTRLTVV.

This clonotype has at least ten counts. CDR3 amino acids: CASSPEVVDEQYF. The CDR3 bases are TGTGCCAGCAGCCCGGAGGTGGTTGACGAGCAGTACTTC. The V and J genes are TRBV7-2 and TRBJ2-7, with a possible D match to TRBD2 (5 bases). The CDR3 runs 13 residues. CDR1 and CDR2 (germline): SGHTA, FQGNSA. The ends were cut back, 5 bases at V and 5 bases at J, with 13 bases in the middle.

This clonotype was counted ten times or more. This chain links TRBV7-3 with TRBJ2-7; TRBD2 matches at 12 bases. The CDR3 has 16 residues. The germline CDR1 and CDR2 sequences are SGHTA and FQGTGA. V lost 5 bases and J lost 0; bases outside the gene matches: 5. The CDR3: CASSTTGLAGSYEQYF. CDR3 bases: TGTGCCAGCAGCACAACGGGACTAGCGGGCTCCTACGAGCAGTACTTC.